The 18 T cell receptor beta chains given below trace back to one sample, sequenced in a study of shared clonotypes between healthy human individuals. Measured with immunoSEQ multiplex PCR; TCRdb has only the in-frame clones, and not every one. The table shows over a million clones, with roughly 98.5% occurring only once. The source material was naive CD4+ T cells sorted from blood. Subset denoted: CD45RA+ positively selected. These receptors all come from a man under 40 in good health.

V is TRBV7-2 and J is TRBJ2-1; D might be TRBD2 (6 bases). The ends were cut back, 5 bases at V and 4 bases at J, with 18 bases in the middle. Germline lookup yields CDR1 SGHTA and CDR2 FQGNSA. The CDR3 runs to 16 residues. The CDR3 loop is CASSPTGTLPYNEQFF. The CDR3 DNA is TGTGCCAGCAGCCCGACCGGGACTCTACCTTACAATGAGCAGTTCTTC.

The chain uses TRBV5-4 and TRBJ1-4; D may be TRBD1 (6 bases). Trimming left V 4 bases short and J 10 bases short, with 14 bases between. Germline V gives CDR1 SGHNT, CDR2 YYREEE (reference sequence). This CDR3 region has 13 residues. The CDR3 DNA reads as TGTGCCAGCAGCGGGGAGGGGGTTGGAAAACTGTTTTTT. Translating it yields CASSGEGVGKLFF.

CDR3 region: CASSGQGGETQYF. CDR3 nucleotide sequence: TGCGCCAGCAGTGGACAGGGGGGAGAGACCCAGTACTTC. The chain has TRBV5-1 and TRBJ2-5, with 10 bases lining up with TRBD1. V lost 5 bases to trimming and J lost 4 bases; unmatched junction nucleotides: 2. Per the germline V gene, CDR1 is SGHRS and CDR2 is YFSETQ. The CDR3 loop spans 13 amino acids.

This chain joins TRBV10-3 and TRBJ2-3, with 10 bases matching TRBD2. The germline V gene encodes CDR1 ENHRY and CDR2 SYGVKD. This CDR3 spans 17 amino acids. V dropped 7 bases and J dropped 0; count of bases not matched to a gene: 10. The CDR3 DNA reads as TGTGCCATCAACTCACTAGCGGGGCATGCTAGCACAGATACGCAGTATTTT. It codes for CAINSLAGHASTDTQYF.

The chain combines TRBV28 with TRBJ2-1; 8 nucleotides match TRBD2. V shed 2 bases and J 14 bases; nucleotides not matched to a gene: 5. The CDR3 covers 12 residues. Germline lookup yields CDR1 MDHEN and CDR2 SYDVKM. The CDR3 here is CASSLSGSVEFF. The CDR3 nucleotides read TGTGCCAGCAGTTTAAGCGGGAGTGTGGAGTTCTTC.

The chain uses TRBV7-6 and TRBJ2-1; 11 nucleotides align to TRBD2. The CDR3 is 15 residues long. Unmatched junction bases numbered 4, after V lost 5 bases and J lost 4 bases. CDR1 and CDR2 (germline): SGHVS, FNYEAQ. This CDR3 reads CASSRGLAEYNEQFF. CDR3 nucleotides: TGTGCCAGCAGCCGGGGACTAGCGGAATACAATGAGCAGTTCTTC.

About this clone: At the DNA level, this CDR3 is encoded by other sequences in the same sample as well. For the CDR3, the DNA is TGTGCCAGCAGCTTAACTAGCGGGACGTACAATGAGCAGTTCTTC. This codes for CASSLTSGTYNEQFF. The rearrangement links TRBV7-3 to TRBJ2-1, with TRBD2 identical over 8 bases. After removal of 0 bases from V and 4 bases from J, the junction contained 2 bases not matched to a gene. The CDR3 totals 15 residues. Germline V lookup: CDR1 SGHTA, CDR2 FQGTGA.

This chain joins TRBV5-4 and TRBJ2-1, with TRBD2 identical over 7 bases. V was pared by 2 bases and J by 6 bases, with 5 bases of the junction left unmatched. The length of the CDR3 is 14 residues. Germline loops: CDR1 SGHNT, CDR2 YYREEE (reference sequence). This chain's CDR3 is CASSFFLAANEQFF. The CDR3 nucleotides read TGTGCCAGCAGCTTTTTCCTAGCGGCCAATGAGCAGTTCTTC.

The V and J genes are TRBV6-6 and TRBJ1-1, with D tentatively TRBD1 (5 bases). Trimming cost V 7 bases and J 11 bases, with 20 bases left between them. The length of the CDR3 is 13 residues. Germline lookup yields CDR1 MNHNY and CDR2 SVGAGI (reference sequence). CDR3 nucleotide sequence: TGTGCCAGCACCGGCCCCCAGGGTATGCTTGCTTTCTTT. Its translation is CASTGPQGMLAFF.

Written as DNA, the CDR3 is TGTGCCAGCTCCCAGGGACAGTGCCACTACGAGCAGTACTTC. It encodes CASSQGQCHYEQYF. The rearrangement uses TRBV21-1 and TRBJ2-7; the tabulated D call, TRBD1, remains unverified against the DNA. TRBV21-1 is shown as a pseudogene. The CDR3 spans 14 residues.

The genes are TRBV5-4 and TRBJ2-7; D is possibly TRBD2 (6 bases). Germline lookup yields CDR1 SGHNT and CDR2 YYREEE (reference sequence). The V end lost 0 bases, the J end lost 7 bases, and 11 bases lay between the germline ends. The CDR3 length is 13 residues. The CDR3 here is CASSLALAGEQYF. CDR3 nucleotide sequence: TGTGCCAGCAGCTTGGCACTGGCGGGGGAGCAGTACTTC. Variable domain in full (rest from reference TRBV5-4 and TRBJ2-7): ETGVTQSPTHLIKTRGQQVTLRCSSQSGHNTVSWYQQALGQGPQFIFQYYREEENGRGNFPPRFSGLQFPNYSSELNVNALELDDSALYLCASSLALAGEQYFGPGTRLTVT.

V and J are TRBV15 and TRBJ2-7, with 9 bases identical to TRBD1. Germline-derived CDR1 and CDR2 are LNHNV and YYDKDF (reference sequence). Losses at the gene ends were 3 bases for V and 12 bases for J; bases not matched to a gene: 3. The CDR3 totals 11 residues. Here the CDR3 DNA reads TGTGCCACCAGCAGTGGACAGGGGTGGTACTTC. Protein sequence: CATSSGQGWYF.

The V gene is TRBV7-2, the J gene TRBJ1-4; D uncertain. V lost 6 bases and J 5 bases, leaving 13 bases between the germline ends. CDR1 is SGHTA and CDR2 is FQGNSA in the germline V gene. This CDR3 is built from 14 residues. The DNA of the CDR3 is TGTGCCAGCAGGGAACGACTGAGCAATGAAAAACTGTTTTTT. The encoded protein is CASRERLSNEKLFF.

The CDR3 spells CASSETGGSEKLFF. The CDR3, as DNA: TGTGCCAGCAGTGAAACAGGGGGAAGTGAAAAACTGTTTTTT. This chain joins TRBV6-4 and TRBJ1-4; TRBD1 agrees at 8 bases. The V and J ends lost 3 bases and 7 bases, in that order; junction bases with no gene match: 4. From germline, CDR1 is MRHNA and CDR2 SNTAGT. The CDR3 covers 14 residues.

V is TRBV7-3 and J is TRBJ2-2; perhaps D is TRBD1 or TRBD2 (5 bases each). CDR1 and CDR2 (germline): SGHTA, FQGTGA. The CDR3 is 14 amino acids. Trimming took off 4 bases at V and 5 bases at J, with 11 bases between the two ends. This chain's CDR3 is CASSSGDGTGELFF. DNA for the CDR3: TGTGCCAGCAGCTCTGGGGACGGAACCGGGGAGCTGTTTTTT.

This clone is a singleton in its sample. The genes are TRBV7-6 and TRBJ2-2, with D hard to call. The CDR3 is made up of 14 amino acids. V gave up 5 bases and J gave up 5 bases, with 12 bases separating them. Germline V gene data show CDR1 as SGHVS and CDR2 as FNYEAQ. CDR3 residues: CASSGPGLTGELFF. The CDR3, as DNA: TGTGCCAGCAGCGGACCCGGCCTTACCGGGGAGCTGTTTTTT.

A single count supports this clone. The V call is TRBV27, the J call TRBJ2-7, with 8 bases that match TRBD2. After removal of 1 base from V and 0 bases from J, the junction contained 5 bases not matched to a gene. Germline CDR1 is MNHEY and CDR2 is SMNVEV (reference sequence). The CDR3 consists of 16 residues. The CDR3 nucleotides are TGTGCCAGCAGTTTATACCTAGCGGGTATCTCCTACGAGCAGTACTTC. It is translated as CASSLYLAGISYEQYF.

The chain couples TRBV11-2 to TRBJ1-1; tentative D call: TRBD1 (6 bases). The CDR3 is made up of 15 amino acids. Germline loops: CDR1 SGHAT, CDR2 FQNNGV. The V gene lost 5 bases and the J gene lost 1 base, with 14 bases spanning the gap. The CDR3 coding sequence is TGTGCCAGCAGCCCGCGGACAGTTAGGAACACTGAAGCTTTCTTT. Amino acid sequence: CASSPRTVRNTEAFF.